One T cell receptor beta chain is described in this entry. Its antigen remains unidentified. The data belong to a study of siplizumab effects on memory and regulatory T cells. Around 10^5 TCR templates per sample were assayed. Some clones are missing from TCRdb's copy, which holds only in-frame ones; the method was immunoSEQ multiplex PCR. The sample holds 100,000 or so clones, nearly 95% seen once. This CDR3 has 12 amino acids. The V end was cut by 1 base, the J end by 8 bases, with 6 bases between. Germline-derived CDR1 and CDR2 are KGHSH and LQKENI. Overall study results and limits: Contribution to the alloresponse seemed major for naive T cells, which also seemed more diverse than memory cells. Poor capture below about 10^-5 frequency left most alloreactive clones unmapped to unstimulated subsets.

Material for sequencing was non-Treg CD4+ T cells sorted from blood. The V and J genes are TRBV18 and TRBJ2-1; unclear D gene. The sequence was obtained from a human donor in good health. CDR3 residues: CASSPRTDEQFF. The CDR3 DNA sequence: TGTGCCAGCTCACCACGAACTGATGAGCAGTTCTTC.